Reported below is one TCR beta chain. Its antigen is not known. This sample was included in a study of T cell responses to AZD1222 COVID-19 vaccine. Profiled with immunoSEQ multiplex PCR; TCRdb holds only in-frame clones, not every one. Of about 120,000 clones listed, 87% are singletons. Study-wide results and limits: An increase in Spike-specific TCR breadth and depth was observed after two AZD1222 doses.

With V trimmed by 3 bases and J by 4 bases, 2 bases remained unmatched. Germline CDR1 reads MRHNA; CDR2 reads SNTAGT. The CDR3 is 13 amino acids. The source of this sequence is an adult in good health. The chain carries TRBV6-4 and TRBJ2-5; 7 bases line up with TRBD2. The sample consisted of peripheral blood, taken on day 0 of AZD1222 vaccination. Written as DNA, the CDR3 is TGTGCCAGCAGTGAGTTAGCGGGAGAGACCCAGTACTTC. Translated: CASSELAGETQYF.